This TCR beta chain emerged from a study of tissue T cells after allogeneic stem cell transplantation. Looked up from germline, CDR1 is NNHDY and CDR2 is SYVADS. J gave up 4 bases and V 4 bases, and 2 bases lay outside the gene matches. The CDR3 spans 14 residues. Repertoires were generated with immunoSEQ multiplex PCR, while TCRdb's copy carries only in-frame clones and drops some. The table includes about 22,000 clones, 55% to 75% detected once. Comments on this clone: Mouse germline and gene names are used. The read ends 1 residue shy of where the CDR3 ends; the end is completed using the germline J gene.

The V and J genes are TRBV13-3 and TRBJ2-1; 10 positions agree with TRBD1. The sample consisted of spleen. The clonotype comes from a female BALB/c mouse in good health. The MHC haplotype of this mouse line is H2-d. CDR3 sequence: CASSPGQGYAEQFF. The CDR3 bases that were read are TGTGCCAGCAGTCCGGGACAGGGGTATGCTGAGCAGTTC.